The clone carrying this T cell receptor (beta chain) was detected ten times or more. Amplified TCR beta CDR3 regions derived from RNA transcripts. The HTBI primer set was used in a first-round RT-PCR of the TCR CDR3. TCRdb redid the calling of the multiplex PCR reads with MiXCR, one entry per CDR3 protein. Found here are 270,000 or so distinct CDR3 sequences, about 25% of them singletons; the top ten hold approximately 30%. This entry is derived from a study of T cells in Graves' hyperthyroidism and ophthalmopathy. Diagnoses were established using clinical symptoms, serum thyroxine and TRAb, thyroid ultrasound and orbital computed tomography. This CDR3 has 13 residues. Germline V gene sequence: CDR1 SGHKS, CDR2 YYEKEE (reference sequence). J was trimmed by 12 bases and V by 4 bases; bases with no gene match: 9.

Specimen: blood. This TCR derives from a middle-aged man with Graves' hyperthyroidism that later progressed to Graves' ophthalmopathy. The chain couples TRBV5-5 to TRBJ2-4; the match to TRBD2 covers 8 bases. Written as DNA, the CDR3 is TGTGCCAGCAGCCCTCAGGTAGCGGGATCTCAGTACTTC. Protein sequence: CASSPQVAGSQYF.